This TCR beta chain came from a study of cytomegalovirus exposure and HLA in healthy donors. The PCR ran on 60 Vbeta and 13 Jbeta primers. Measured with immunoSEQ multiplex PCR; TCRdb has only the in-frame clones, and not every one. The data show 45,000 to 60,000 clones, about three quarters seen once. The V gene end was trimmed by 1 base and the J gene end by 2 bases; junction bases not matched to a gene: 0. The length of the CDR3 is 14 residues. The V gene's germline CDR1 is SGHVS and CDR2 FQNEAQ. This sequence joins TRBV7-8 and TRBJ1-2; 8 nucleotides align to TRBD1. This receptor was taken from a man between 18 and 29 years old in good health and CMV-seronegative. The material sequenced was PBMCs. The CDR3 DNA follows: TGTGCCAGCAGCTTAGGGACAGGGAACTATGGCTACACCTTC. It codes for CASSLGTGNYGYTF. Complete variable domain (other parts from reference TRBV7-8 and TRBJ1-2): GAGVSQSPRYKVAKRGQDVALRCDPISGHVSLFWYQQALGQGPEFLTYFQNEAQLDKSGLPSDRFFAERPEGSVSTLKIQRTQQEDSAVYLCASSLGTGNYGYTFGSGTRLTVV.